This entry features one TCR beta chain sequence. The antigen is undetermined. This entry is derived from a study of T cell repertoires in cytomegalovirus infection. Study as a whole: It can be stated that public TCR beta signatures indicated CMV infection as well as a matching HLA type.

The V end was cut by 5 bases, the J end by 2 bases, with 12 bases between. Per the germline V gene, CDR1 is MNHEY and CDR2 is SVGAGI. The CDR3 has 15 amino acids. Findings and caveats of the study: The ex vivo response was dominated by HLA-C-restricted CMV-specific TCR beta clonotypes.

A single record per CDR3 protein comes from TCRdb applying MiXCR to the reads. Among almost 500,000 distinct CDR3 sequences listed, 10% to 12% were seen once. The chain recombines TRBV6-5 with TRBJ2-2; perhaps TRBD1 as D (5 bases). This sequence originates from a human donor in good health (CMV status not recorded). Some clones in this sample may be carry-over from other donors' samples. The sequencing sample was made of PBMCs. CDR3 region: CASSPKTVNTGELFF. The CDR3 DNA reads TGTGCCAGCAGTCCTAAGACAGTCAACACCGGGGAGCTGTTTTTT.